A selection of T cell receptor beta chains follows, all from one sample in a study of cytomegalovirus exposure and HLA in healthy donors. Profiled with immunoSEQ multiplex PCR; TCRdb holds only in-frame clones, not every one. Altogether about 150,000 clones are present, around 80% being singletons, with the ten largest covering less than 3.5%. The sequencing input was PBMCs. All receptors derive from a woman aged 25 to 39 in good health and CMV-seronegative. Each CDR3 is given without its conserved first and last residue.

V gene,CDR3 protein
TRBV10-3,AISESTGIHEQY
TRBV4-1,ASSQDWGGNQPQH
TRBV7-3,ASSPTGYNNEKLF
TRBV9,ASSVGGSNQPQH
TRBV2,ASRNERGIYEQY
TRBV7-2,ASRVTSAGYNEQF
TRBV5-5,ASSVGASNEKLF
TRBV11-2,ASKGLAGVSYNEQF
TRBV7-2,ASSTVNSGGALEF
TRBV11-2,ASSLERGGEQF
TRBV19,ASSPRTGLYEQY
TRBV13,ASSSYSDRGRNTQY
TRBV23-1,ASSHPRSSWEEENIQY
TRBV28,ASSLEGLRGYT
TRBV19,ASSDRGRSSYEQY
TRBV25-1,AGPGQSNTGELF
TRBV9,ASSNPNRVDEQF
TRBV7-2,ASSLQSGMNTEAF
TRBV12-5,ASGLARRLAGGQETQY
TRBV19,ASSPGLAGPTDTQY
TRBV25-1,ASSGGITGGYGYT
TRBV11-2,ASSFQTYNEQF
TRBV19,ASSWTGITEAF
TRBV7-2,ASSKGAVPETQY
TRBV6-4,ASSDTGQGTDTQY
TRBV2,ASSVAGEGGYT
TRBV19,ASSNQFGQFYEQY
TRBV2,ASRIGQIRDTIY
TRBV5-1,ASSRTTSMNTEAF
TRBV4-3,ASSQAASGGVRQF
TRBV5-4,ASSLGDRGYNEQF
TRBV19,ASSRWTSGSTDTQY
TRBV5-1,ASSTIGFSGANVLT
TRBV27,ASSLGGENYGYT
TRBV2,ASASRWTGELF
TRBV30,AGDRSNTEAF
TRBV18,ASSPTAVGQRNQPQH